This TCR beta chain was documented in a study of blood T cell repertoires in COVID-19. Study context: The United States, Italy and Spain were the sources of the acute and convalescent COVID-19 samples. The cDNA or gDNA used as material had been derived from T cells, B-cell-depleted T cells, or PBMCs.

Original data processing: Amplification with reference gene primers provided the estimates of nucleated cell counts. TCRdb keeps only in-frame clones here, not all; method: immunoSEQ multiplex PCR. For V, J and clone size, that table is used; D and trimming come from the DNA. The table has under 150,000 clones, 80% seen once. The CDR3 loop spans 14 amino acids. Germline V gives CDR1 LNHDA, CDR2 SQIVND (reference sequence). Trimming shortened V by 10 bases and J by 3 bases, and 16 bases separated the two germline ends. This clonotype was obtained from a woman aged 50 to 60 with acute or convalescent COVID-19. This rearrangement joins TRBV19 to TRBJ1-5; perhaps TRBD1 as D (5 bases). Specimen: peripheral blood. The CDR3 spells CATKRQGNNQPQHF. CDR3 DNA: TGTGCCACCAAGAGGCAGGGCAACAATCAGCCCCAGCATTTT.